The rows below give T cell receptor beta chains drawn from one sample of a study of cytomegalovirus exposure and HLA in healthy donors. The method was immunoSEQ multiplex PCR; TCRdb's version includes in-frame clones alone and lacks a portion of them. The sample comprises approximately 65,000 clones, 96% of which are singletons, and around 2.4% rests with the top ten. Sequencing input: PBMCs. All receptors derive from a man aged 18 to 30 in good health and CMV-seronegative. Each CDR3 is given with its conserved first and last residue. The D gene is left open where the match is weak. Only part of the rows carry a size: once, few, many, or a class if the clone is expanded.

NA,TRBD1,TRBV18,TRBJ1-4,CASSPLEQGLGEKLFF,TGTGCCAGCTCACCATTAGAACAGGGGCTTGGTGAAAAACTGTTTTTT
NA,NA,TRBV10-2,TRBJ1-4,CASSESNGGGEKLFF,TGCGCCAGCAGTGAGTCGAACGGGGGAGGTGAAAAACTGTTTTTT
NA,NA,TRBV28,TRBJ2-7,CASRDQGYFYEQYF,TGTGCCAGCAGAGATCAGGGTTATTTCTACGAGCAGTACTTC
NA,TRBD1,TRBV5-4,TRBJ2-7,CASSLDRGRYEQYF,TGTGCCAGCAGCTTGGACAGGGGACGCTACGAGCAGTACTTC
NA,NA,TRBV9,TRBJ1-2,CASSVGQQNYGYTF,TGTGCCAGCAGCGTAGGGCAACAGAACTATGGCTACACCTTC
once,NA,TRBV15,TRBJ1-1,CATSGLMNTEAFF,TGTGCCACCAGTGGCCTCATGAACACTGAAGCTTTCTTT
NA,NA,TRBV30,TRBJ2-1,CAWAGTEQFF,TGTGCCTGGGCCGGGACAGAGCAGTTCTTC
NA,TRBD2,TRBV4-1,TRBJ2-3,CASSHLPVLASNTDTQYF,TGCGCCAGCAGCCATCTACCAGTACTAGCGAGTAACACAGATACGCAGTATTTT
NA,TRBD1,TRBV19,TRBJ1-2,CASSTTGQNYGYTF,TGTGCCAGTAGTACCACGGGACAGAACTATGGCTACACCTTC
NA,NA,TRBV28,TRBJ2-1,CASTLRGLAIF,TGTGCCAGCACCCTAAGGGGGTTGGCGATCTTC
NA,NA,TRBV6-5,TRBJ1-3,CASSSPGVGNTIYF,TGTGCCAGCAGTTCTCCAGGGGTTGGAAACACCATATATTTT
NA,NA,TRBV30,TRBJ2-1,CAWGENEQFF,TGTGCCTGGGGGGAGAATGAGCAGTTCTTC
NA,NA,TRBV29-1,TRBJ1-1,CSVAISGGGTEAFF,TGCAGCGTTGCAATATCGGGGGGCGGGACTGAAGCTTTCTTT
NA,NA,TRBV7-8,TRBJ2-1,CASSSRDTNYNEQFF,TGTGCCAGCAGCAGCCGGGACACGAACTACAATGAGCAGTTCTTC
NA,TRBD1,TRBV7-8,TRBJ1-5,CASSLYPDRAFSNQPQHF,TGTGCCAGCAGCTTATACCCGGACAGGGCCTTTAGCAATCAGCCCCAGCATTTT
NA,NA,TRBV5-4,TRBJ2-4,CASSFRETNIQYF,TGTGCCAGCAGCTTCCGGGAGACGAACATTCAGTACTTC
NA,NA,TRBV11-3,TRBJ2-5,CASSLGFRTGDGQTQYF,TGTGCCAGCAGCTTAGGTTTTAGGACGGGGGACGGTCAGACCCAGTACTTC
NA,NA,TRBV10-3,TRBJ1-1,CAISESRGVAEAFF,TGTGCCATCAGTGAGTCGCGCGGCGTGGCAGAAGCTTTCTTT
NA,NA,TRBV5-8,TRBJ1-4,CASSYYRDRGEKLFF,TGTGCCAGCAGCTATTACAGGGATCGGGGAGAAAAACTGTTTTTT
NA,NA,TRBV19,TRBJ2-1,CASSIGQSSYNEQFF,TGTGCCAGTAGTATTGGACAGAGCTCCTACAATGAGCAGTTCTTC
NA,NA,TRBV5-5,TRBJ1-3,CASSAGGFGNTIYF,TGTGCCAGCAGCGCAGGTGGCTTTGGAAACACCATATATTTT
once,TRBD1,TRBV28,TRBJ1-5,CASSLETGGNQPQHF,TGTGCCAGCAGTTTAGAGACAGGGGGCAATCAGCCCCAGCATTTT
NA,NA,TRBV21-1,TRBJ1-2,CATRRGRESTF,TGTGCCACCAGGAGGGGGAGGGAGAGCACCTTC
NA,TRBD1,TRBV2,TRBJ1-3,CASSNRQGATGNTIYF,TGTGCCAGCAGTAATAGACAGGGGGCAACTGGAAACACCATATATTTT
NA,NA,TRBV11-2,TRBJ2-1,CASSLYRGGSYNEQFF,TGTGCCAGCAGCTTGTACAGGGGAGGTTCTTACAATGAGCAGTTCTTC
NA,TRBD1,TRBV4-2,TRBJ1-3,CASSLDRYSGNTIYF,TGTGCCAGCAGTCTGGACAGGTACTCTGGAAACACCATATATTTT
NA,TRBD2,TRBV5-1,TRBJ2-7,CASSPRTSGAYEQYF,TGCGCCAGCAGCCCTAGGACTAGCGGAGCCTACGAGCAGTACTTC
NA,NA,TRBV28,TRBJ2-7,CASSFRQGTWEQYF,TGTGCCAGCAGTTTTAGGCAGGGTACCTGGGAGCAGTACTTC
NA,TRBD1,TRBV4-1,TRBJ1-1,CASSTRGIGKAGTEAFF,TGCGCCAGCAGCACCAGGGGGATAGGCAAGGCGGGCACTGAAGCTTTCTTT
NA,TRBD1,TRBV27,TRBJ1-1,CASSLGQGASTEAFF,TGTGCCAGCAGTTTAGGTCAGGGGGCGAGCACTGAAGCTTTCTTT
NA,NA,TRBV13,TRBJ2-6,CASSLSGANVLTF,TGTGCCAGCAGCTTGTCGGGGGCCAACGTCCTGACTTTC
NA,NA,TRBV10-1,TRBJ2-1,CASSAGMEFDEQFF,TGCGCCAGCAGTGCGGGAATGGAGTTCGATGAGCAGTTCTTC
NA,TRBD2,TRBV27,TRBJ2-3,CASSPWTSRGTDTQYF,TGTGCCAGCAGTCCCTGGACTAGCCGTGGCACAGATACGCAGTATTTT
NA,NA,TRBV10-2,TRBJ1-4,CASSRNEKLFF,TGCGCCAGCAGCAGAAATGAAAAACTGTTTTTT
NA,TRBD1,TRBV4-1,TRBJ1-2,CASSQQTGGRGYTF,TGCGCCAGCAGCCAGCAGACAGGGGGGCGAGGCTACACCTTC
NA,TRBD2,TRBV30,TRBJ2-3,CAWKAGGDTQYF,TGTGCCTGGAAGGCGGGGGGAGATACGCAGTATTTT
NA,NA,TRBV1,TRBJ2-1,CTSSQDHRGSYNEQFF,TGCACCAGCAGCCAAGATCACAGGGGCTCCTACAATGAGCAGTTCTTC
NA,TRBD1,TRBV28,TRBJ2-4,CASSWDRVGNIQYF,TGTGCCAGCAGTTGGGACAGGGTCGGGAACATTCAGTACTTC
once,TRBD1,TRBV6-1,TRBJ2-5,CASNPDRGPETQYF,TGTGCCAGCAATCCGGACAGGGGCCCAGAGACCCAGTACTTC
NA,TRBD1,TRBV5-4,TRBJ2-1,CASSQGQGTNEQFF,TGTGCCAGCAGCCAGGGACAGGGGACCAATGAGCAGTTCTTC